This T cell receptor (beta chain) appears in the sequencing data of a study of T cells in tuberculosis. Study-level information: IGRA-negative adolescents, IGRA-positive adolescents with latent tuberculosis and adults with active tuberculosis formed this South African cohort.

Overall study results and limits: GEM motif frequencies gave 55% to 75% accuracy; the GMM repertoire gave almost 90%. Smaller distances to GMM-specific TCRs suggested their expansion in active tuberculosis.

With regard to this clone: Its antigen is not known.

Libraries were prepared by immunoSEQ multiplex PCR; TCRdb keeps only in-frame clonotypes and omits some of them. This table holds approximately 30,000 clones, around 97% found once. Latent tuberculosis screening used tuberculin skin test and IGRA at entry. V dropped 6 bases and J dropped 5; count of bases not matched to a gene: 2. The CDR3 spans 13 residues. Germline loops: CDR1 MNHEY, CDR2 SVGAGI. The clonotype was recovered from a donor aged 10-35 years with latent tuberculosis or without tuberculosis infection. The chain uses TRBV6-5 and TRBJ2-7; the match to TRBD2 covers 12 bases. Sequencing was performed on PBMCs. DNA of the CDR3: TGTGCCAGCAGACTAGCGGGAGGAAACGAGCAGTACTTC. This sequence encodes CASRLAGGNEQYF.